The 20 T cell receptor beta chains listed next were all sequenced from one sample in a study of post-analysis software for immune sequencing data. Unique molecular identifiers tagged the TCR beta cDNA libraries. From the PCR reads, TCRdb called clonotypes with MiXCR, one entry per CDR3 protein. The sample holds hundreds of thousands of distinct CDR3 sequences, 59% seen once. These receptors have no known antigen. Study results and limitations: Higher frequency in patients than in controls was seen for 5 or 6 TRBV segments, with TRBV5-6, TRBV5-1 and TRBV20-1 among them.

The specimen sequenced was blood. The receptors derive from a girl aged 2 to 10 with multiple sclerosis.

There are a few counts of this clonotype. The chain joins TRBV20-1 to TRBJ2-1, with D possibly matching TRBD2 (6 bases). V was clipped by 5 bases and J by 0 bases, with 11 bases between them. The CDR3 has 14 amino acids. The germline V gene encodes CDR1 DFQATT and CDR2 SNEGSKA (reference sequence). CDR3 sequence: CSALAVRSYNEQFF. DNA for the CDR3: TGCAGTGCTTTAGCGGTACGCTCCTACAATGAGCAGTTCTTC.

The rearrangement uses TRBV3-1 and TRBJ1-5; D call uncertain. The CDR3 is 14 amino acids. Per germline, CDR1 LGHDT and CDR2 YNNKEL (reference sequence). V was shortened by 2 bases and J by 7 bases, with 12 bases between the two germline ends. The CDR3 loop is CASSQLGMGQPQHF. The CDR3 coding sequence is TGTGCCAGCAGCCAACTGGGGATGGGGCAGCCCCAGCATTTT.

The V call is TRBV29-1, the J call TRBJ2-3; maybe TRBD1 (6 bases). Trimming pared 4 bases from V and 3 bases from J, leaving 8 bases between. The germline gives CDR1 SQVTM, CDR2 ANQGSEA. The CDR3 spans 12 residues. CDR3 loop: CSVVGQTDTQYF. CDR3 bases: TGCAGCGTTGTAGGACAGACAGATACGCAGTATTTT.

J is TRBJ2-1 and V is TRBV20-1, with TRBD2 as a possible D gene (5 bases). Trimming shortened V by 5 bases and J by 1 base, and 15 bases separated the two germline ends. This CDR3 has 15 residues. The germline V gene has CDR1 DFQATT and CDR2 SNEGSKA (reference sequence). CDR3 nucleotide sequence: TGCAGTGCTCACCCCCGTTCGGGGTCCTACAATGAGCAGTTCTTC. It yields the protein CSAHPRSGSYNEQFF.

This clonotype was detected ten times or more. CDR3 amino acids: CASSMNNYEQYF. The CDR3 bases are TGCGCCAGCAGCATGAACAACTACGAGCAGTACTTC. The genes are TRBV5-1 and TRBJ2-7, with D unclear. Germline values: CDR1 SGHRS, CDR2 YFSETQ. V was trimmed by 4 bases and J by 3 bases, leaving 8 bases between them. The CDR3 has 12 amino acids.

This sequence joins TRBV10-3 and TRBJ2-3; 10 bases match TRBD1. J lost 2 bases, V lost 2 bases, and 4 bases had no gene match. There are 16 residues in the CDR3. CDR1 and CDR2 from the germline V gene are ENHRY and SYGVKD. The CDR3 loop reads CAISERGQGHTDTQYF. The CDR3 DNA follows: TGTGCCATCAGTGAGCGGGGACAGGGGCACACAGATACGCAGTATTTT.

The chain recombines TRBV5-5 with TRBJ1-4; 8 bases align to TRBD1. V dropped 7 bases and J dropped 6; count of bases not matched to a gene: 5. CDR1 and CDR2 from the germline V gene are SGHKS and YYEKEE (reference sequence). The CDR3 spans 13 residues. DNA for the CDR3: TGTGCCAGCGCCGGACAGGGAGATGAAAAACTGTTTTTT. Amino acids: CASAGQGDEKLFF.

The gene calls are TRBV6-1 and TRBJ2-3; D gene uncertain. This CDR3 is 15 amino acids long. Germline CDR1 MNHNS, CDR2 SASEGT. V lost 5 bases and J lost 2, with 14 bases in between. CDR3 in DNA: TGTGCCAGCAGTCCCACCGTACGGTCCACAGATACGCAGTATTTT. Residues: CASSPTVRSTDTQYF.

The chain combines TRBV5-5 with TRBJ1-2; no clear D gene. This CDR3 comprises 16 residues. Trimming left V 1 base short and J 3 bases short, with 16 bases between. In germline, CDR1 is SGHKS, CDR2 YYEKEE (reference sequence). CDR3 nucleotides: TGTGCCAGCAGCTTGTTAGGGAGACCTTCTGACTATGGCTACACCTTC. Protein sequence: CASSLLGRPSDYGYTF.

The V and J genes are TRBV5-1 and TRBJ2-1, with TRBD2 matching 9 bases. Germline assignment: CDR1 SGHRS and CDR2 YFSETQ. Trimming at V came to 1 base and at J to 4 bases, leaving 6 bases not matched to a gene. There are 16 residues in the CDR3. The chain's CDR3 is CASSLIASGDYNEQFF. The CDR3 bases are TGCGCCAGCAGCTTGATCGCTAGCGGGGATTACAATGAGCAGTTCTTC.

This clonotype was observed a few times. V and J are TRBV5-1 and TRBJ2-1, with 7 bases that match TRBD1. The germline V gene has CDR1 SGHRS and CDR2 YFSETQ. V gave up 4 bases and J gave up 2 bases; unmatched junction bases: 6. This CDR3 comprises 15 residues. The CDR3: CASSLGTVTYNEQFF. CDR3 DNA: TGCGCCAGCAGCCTGGGGACAGTTACCTACAATGAGCAGTTCTTC.

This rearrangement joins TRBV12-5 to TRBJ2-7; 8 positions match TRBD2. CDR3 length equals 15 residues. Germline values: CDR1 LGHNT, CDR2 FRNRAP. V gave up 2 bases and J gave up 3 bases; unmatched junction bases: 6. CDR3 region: CASGLNPAGVYEQYF. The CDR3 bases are TGTGCTAGTGGTTTGAACCCAGCGGGAGTCTACGAGCAGTACTTC.

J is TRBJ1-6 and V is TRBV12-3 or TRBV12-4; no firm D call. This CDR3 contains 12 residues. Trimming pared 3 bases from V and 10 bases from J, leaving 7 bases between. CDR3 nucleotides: TGTGCCAGCAGTTTTCTAGGGTCACCCCTCCACTTT. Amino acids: CASSFLGSPLHF.

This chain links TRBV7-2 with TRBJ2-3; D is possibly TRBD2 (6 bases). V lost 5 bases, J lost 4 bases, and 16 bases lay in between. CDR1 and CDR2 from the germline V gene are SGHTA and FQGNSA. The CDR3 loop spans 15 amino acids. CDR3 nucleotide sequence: TGTGCCAGCAGCCCAAGCTCCGCTAGCGCAGATACGCAGTATTTT. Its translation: CASSPSSASADTQYF.

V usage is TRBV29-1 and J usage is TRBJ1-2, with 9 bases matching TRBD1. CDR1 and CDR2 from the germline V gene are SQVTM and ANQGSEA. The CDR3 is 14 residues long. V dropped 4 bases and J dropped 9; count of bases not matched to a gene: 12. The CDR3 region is CSVADPGTGSRYTF. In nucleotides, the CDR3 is TGCAGCGTTGCCGACCCCGGGACAGGGAGTCGCTACACCTTC. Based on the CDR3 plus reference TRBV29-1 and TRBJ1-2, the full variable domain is SAVISQKPSRDICQRGTSLTIQCQVDSQVTMMFWYRQQPGQSLTLIATANQGSEATYESGFVIDKFPISRPNLTFSTLTVSNMSPEDSSIYLCSVADPGTGSRYTFGSGTRLTVV.

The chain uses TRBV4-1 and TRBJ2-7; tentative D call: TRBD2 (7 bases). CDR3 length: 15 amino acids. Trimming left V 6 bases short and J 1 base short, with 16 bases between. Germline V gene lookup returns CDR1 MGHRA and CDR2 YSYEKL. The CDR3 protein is CASSMRGGPSYEQYF. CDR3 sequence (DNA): TGCGCCAGCAGTATGAGGGGGGGGCCTTCCTACGAGCAGTACTTC.

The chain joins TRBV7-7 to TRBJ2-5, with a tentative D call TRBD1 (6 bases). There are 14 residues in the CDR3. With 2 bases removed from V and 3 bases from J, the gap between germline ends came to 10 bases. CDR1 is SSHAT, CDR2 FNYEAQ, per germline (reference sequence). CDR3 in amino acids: CASSLNPGEETQYF. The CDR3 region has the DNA TGTGCCAGCAGCTTAAATCCAGGGGAAGAGACCCAGTACTTC.

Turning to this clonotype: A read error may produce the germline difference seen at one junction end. Written as DNA, the CDR3 is TGCAGTGCGCCACGGGACGGCGCTCTTGGTGGCTACGCCTTC. This gives the protein CSAPRDGALGGYAF. V is TRBV20-1 and J is TRBJ1-2, with a tentative D call TRBD1 (5 bases). CDR1 and CDR2 (germline): DFQATT, SNEGSKA (reference sequence). This CDR3 region has 14 residues.

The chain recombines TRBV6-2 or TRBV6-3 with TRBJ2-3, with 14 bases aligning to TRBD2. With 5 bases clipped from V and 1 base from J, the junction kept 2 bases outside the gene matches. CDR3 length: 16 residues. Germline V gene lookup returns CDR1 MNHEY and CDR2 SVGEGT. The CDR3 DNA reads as TGTGCCAGCAGTCCGACTAGCGGGAGGGGCACAGATACGCAGTATTTT. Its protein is CASSPTSGRGTDTQYF.

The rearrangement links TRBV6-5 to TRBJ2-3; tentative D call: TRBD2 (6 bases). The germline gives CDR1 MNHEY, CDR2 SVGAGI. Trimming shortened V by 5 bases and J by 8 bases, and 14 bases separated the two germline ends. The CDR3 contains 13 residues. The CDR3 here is CASSRPEEGTQYF. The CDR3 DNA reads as TGTGCCAGCAGTCGCCCAGAGGAGGGTACGCAGTATTTT.